The rows below give T cell receptor beta chains drawn from one sample of a study of cytomegalovirus exposure and HLA in healthy donors. Generated by immunoSEQ multiplex PCR, the TCRdb table keeps only in-frame clones and is missing some. The sample shows approximately 130,000 clones, approximately 77% of them seen only once. The specimen was PBMCs. These receptor sequences come from a woman aged 35 to 49 in good health and CMV-seronegative. Each CDR3 is given with its conserved first and last residue. A D gene is named only where the DNA matches it firmly. The size field is filled for only some rows; it gives once, few, many or a size class.

j_call d_call clone_size v_call cdr3_nt cdr3_aa
TRBJ2-7 . . TRBV11-2 TGTGCCAGCAGCCCGGAGTTCGAGCAGTACTTC CASSPEFEQYF
TRBJ2-2 . . TRBV5-5 TGTGCCAGCAGCTTCGGGGGATCGAACACCGGGGAGCTGTTTTTT CASSFGGSNTGELFF
TRBJ2-3 TRBD2 . TRBV7-6 TGTGCCAGCAGCTTGAGTTTTCCCGGGACTAGCGGAAATACGCAGTATTTT CASSLSFPGTSGNTQYF
TRBJ1-2 . . TRBV6-1 TGTGCCAGCAGTGAAGCTGGCAGGGCTGGCTACACCTTC CASSEAGRAGYTF
TRBJ2-5 . . TRBV7-9 TGTGCCAGCAGCTTAAGACAGGTATTAGAAGAGACCCAGTACTTC CASSLRQVLEETQYF
TRBJ1-5 TRBD1 once TRBV7-9 TGTGCCAGCAGCTTGGACAGGGCACCGGCTCCCGATCAGCCCCAGCATTTT CASSLDRAPAPDQPQHF
TRBJ1-4 . . TRBV2 TGTGCCAGCAGTTCCTTGGGACTGGGGGATGGTGAAAAACTGTTTTTT CASSSLGLGDGEKLFF
TRBJ2-2 TRBD1 once TRBV7-7 TGTGCTAGCAGCCTACAGGGGCGGAACACCGGGGAGCTGTTTTTT CASSLQGRNTGELFF
TRBJ1-2 . . TRBV28 TGTGCCAGTTTTGATAGGGGCCCCCTTTCCTATGGCTACACCTTC CASFDRGPLSYGYTF
TRBJ2-7 TRBD1 few TRBV11-2 TGTGCCAGCAGCTTACAGGGACAGGCTGTCGAGCAGTACTTC CASSLQGQAVEQYF
TRBJ2-1 TRBD1 few TRBV2 TGTGCCAGCAGTGAAGCACAGGGGGGAAAAGGGGGCAATGAGCAGTTCTTC CASSEAQGGKGGNEQFF
TRBJ2-7 TRBD1 . TRBV5-8 TGTGCCAGCAGGAGGATGGACAGGGGAGACGAGCAGTACTTC CASRRMDRGDEQYF
TRBJ2-2 . . TRBV5-1 TGCGCCAGCAGCTCCCACCAGGCTAGCGTCACCGGGGAGCTGTTTTTT CASSSHQASVTGELFF
TRBJ2-6 . . TRBV27 TGTGCCAGCAGTTTACAGGGCTCTGGGGCCAACGTCCTGACTTTC CASSLQGSGANVLTF
TRBJ2-7 TRBD1 few TRBV27 TGTGCCAGCAGTTTAGTTAGGGGACAGTACGACGAGCAGTACTTC CASSLVRGQYDEQYF
TRBJ2-1 . . TRBV5-6 TGTGCCAGCAGCTTGGGGGGGGGCTTGCAGGATGAGCAGTTCTTC CASSLGGGLQDEQFF
TRBJ2-3 TRBD1 once TRBV7-2 TGTGCCAGCAGCTTAGAAGGGACAGCTAGCACAGATACGCAGTATTTT CASSLEGTASTDTQYF
TRBJ2-7 . . TRBV7-7 TGTGCTAGCAGCTTAGCGTACGGGGAAATATACGAGCAGTACTTC CASSLAYGEIYEQYF
TRBJ1-5 TRBD1 . TRBV4-1 TGCGCCAGCAGCCAAGATTTGACAGGGGGTCAGCCCCAGCATTTT CASSQDLTGGQPQHF
TRBJ2-7 TRBD1 . TRBV7-8 TGTGCCAGCAGCTTGATACAGGGGGCGAGGGAGCAGTACTTC CASSLIQGAREQYF
TRBJ1-5 . few TRBV28 TGTGCCAGCAGTTTAGTTCTTCAGCCCCAGCATTTT CASSLVLQPQHF
TRBJ1-1 . . TRBV11-3 TGTGCCAGCAGTCTATCGGGGGTGAACACTGAAGCTTTCTTT CASSLSGVNTEAFF
TRBJ2-3 . . TRBV7-6 TGTGCCAGCAGCTTACGGCGTGGGGCTAGCACAGATACGCAGTATTTT CASSLRRGASTDTQYF
TRBJ2-7 TRBD1 . TRBV18 TGTGCCAGCTCACCATTGGGAGGGACAGGGGTCTACGAGCAGTACTTC CASSPLGGTGVYEQYF
TRBJ2-1 TRBD2 . TRBV27 TGTGCCAGCAGTTCCACTGGGACTAGCGGGGGAGGGCAGTTCTTC CASSSTGTSGGGQFF
TRBJ1-1 . . TRBV2 TGTGCCAGCAGTCCAACCGGGGGGAACACTGAAGCTTTCTTT CASSPTGGNTEAFF
TRBJ2-7 TRBD1 . TRBV10-2 TGCGCCAGCAGTGAGTGGGGGACAGGGTCCTACGAGCAGTACTTC CASSEWGTGSYEQYF
TRBJ1-3 . . TRBV14 TGTGCCAGCAGCCAAGTCACCTATACTGGAAACACCATATATTTT CASSQVTYTGNTIYF
TRBJ1-2 . . TRBV27 TGTGCCAGCAGTTCCCTAGGTTATGGCTACACCTTC CASSSLGYGYTF
TRBJ1-2 TRBD1 . TRBV7-9 TGTGCCAGCACCGAGAGGGGACAGAACTATGGCTACACCTTC CASTERGQNYGYTF
TRBJ2-7 . . TRBV4-1 TGCGCCAGCAGCCAACCGTCACAGGGCGCCTACGAGCAGTACTTC CASSQPSQGAYEQYF
TRBJ1-2 . . TRBV5-1 TGCGCCAGCAGCCCGGACAGTCACTATGGCTACACCTTC CASSPDSHYGYTF
TRBJ1-5 . . TRBV19 TGTGCCAGTAGTATATGGGGGGACGGCAATCAGCCCCAGCATTTT CASSIWGDGNQPQHF
TRBJ2-5 TRBD2 few TRBV7-3 TGTGCCAGCAGCTTAAGCGGGGGGCGGGAGACCCAGTACTTC CASSLSGGRETQYF
TRBJ1-2 . . TRBV6-1 TGTGCCAGCAGGATCAACAGGTCCAATGGCTACACCTTC CASRINRSNGYTF
TRBJ2-5 . . TRBV5-4 TGTGCCAGCAGCTTGGCCAGGGTGGGTGACGAGACCCAGTACTTC CASSLARVGDETQYF